These 30 T cell receptor beta chains came from one sample sequenced in a study of shared clonotypes between healthy human individuals. Generated by immunoSEQ multiplex PCR, the TCRdb table keeps only in-frame clones and is missing some. The repertoire includes roughly 1,500,000 clones, around 98% of them detected once, and roughly 0.45% sits in the top ten. Sequenced sample: naive CD4+ T cells sorted from blood. The subset: CD45RA+ positively selected. The origin of the receptors is a man aged 25-45 years in good health.

For the CDR3, the DNA is TGTGCCAGCAGTCCCCCCGGGAGGGCCTACGAGCAGTACTTC. This sequence encodes CASSPPGRAYEQYF. The genes are TRBV28 and TRBJ2-7, with 8 positions matching TRBD2. CDR3 length equals 14 residues. The V segment lost 5 bases and the J segment 2 bases; nucleotides outside the gene matches: 5. Germline V gene lookup returns CDR1 MDHEN and CDR2 SYDVKM. The full variable domain, rest sourced from reference TRBV28 and TRBJ2-7, is DVKVTQSSRYLVKRTGEKVFLECVQDMDHENMFWYRQDPGLGLRLIYFSYDVKMKEKGDIPEGYSVSREKKERFSLILESASTNQTSMYLCASSPPGRAYEQYFGPGTRLTVT.

The gene calls are TRBV11-3 and TRBJ2-1, with 7 bases aligning to TRBD1. Per germline, CDR1 SGHNT and CDR2 YENEEA. V lost 5 bases, J lost 1 base, and 11 bases stayed unmatched. The CDR3 consists of 17 residues. Written as DNA, the CDR3 is TGTGCCAGCAGCCGTGGCACAGGGGACACTTCCTACAATGAGCAGTTCTTC. Protein sequence: CASSRGTGDTSYNEQFF.

The genes are TRBV29-1 and TRBJ2-3; D not certain. The CDR3 contains 12 residues. V lost 5 bases, J lost 4 bases, and 10 bases lay in between. The germline V gene has CDR1 SQVTM and CDR2 ANQGSEA. CDR3 amino acids: CSVSRASDTQYF. CDR3 bases: TGCAGCGTTAGTAGAGCGTCAGATACGCAGTATTTT.

CDR3 sequence reads: CASSPDRGSEQFF. The CDR3 DNA reads as TGTGCCAGCTCACCCGACAGGGGTAGTGAGCAGTTCTTC. V gene TRBV18 combines with J gene TRBJ2-1; 8 nucleotides line up with TRBD1. This CDR3 spans 13 amino acids. Germline V lookup: CDR1 KGHSH, CDR2 LQKENI. Germline trimming cut 3 bases from V and 9 bases from J; bases unmatched to any gene: 4.

The gene calls are TRBV7-2 and TRBJ1-2; TRBD1 might be the D (5 bases). The CDR3 is 13 residues long. Trimming shortened V by 8 bases and J by 5 bases, and 15 bases separated the two germline ends. In germline, CDR1 is SGHTA, CDR2 FQGNSA. The DNA for the CDR3 is TGTGCCAGCGAGGGCGGGGGGTGGTATGGCTACACCTTC. Amino acids: CASEGGGWYGYTF.

The chain couples TRBV7-3 to TRBJ2-1, with a tentative D call TRBD1 (6 bases). Trimming stripped 2 bases from V and 7 bases from J, with 12 bases between. This CDR3 contains 14 residues. Germline lookup yields CDR1 SGHTA and CDR2 FQGTGA. As DNA, the CDR3 is TGTGCCAGCAGCTTAGGGGGCGCGCGGAATGAGCAGTTCTTC. Amino acid sequence: CASSLGGARNEQFF.

The J gene is TRBJ1-4, the V gene TRBV11-2, with 10 bases matching TRBD1. This CDR3 is 16 amino acids long. J lost 5 bases, V lost 4 bases, and 7 bases had no gene match. Per the germline V gene, CDR1 is SGHAT and CDR2 is FQNNGV. The CDR3 loop is CASSSWDRGPNEKLFF. In DNA, the CDR3 is TGTGCCAGCAGCTCATGGGACAGGGGCCCAAATGAAAAACTGTTTTTT.

This chain connects TRBV5-1 to TRBJ2-2; 9 bases line up with TRBD2. The germline V gene has CDR1 SGHRS and CDR2 YFSETQ. With 3 bases clipped from V and 4 bases from J, the junction kept 7 bases outside the gene matches. The CDR3 contains 16 residues. In nucleotides, the CDR3 is TGCGCCAGCAGCTCCCCGAGACTAGCGGCCACCGGGGAGCTGTTTTTT. Its translation: CASSSPRLAATGELFF. Combining the CDR3 with reference TRBV5-1 and TRBJ2-2 gives the whole variable domain KAGVTQTPRYLIKTRGQQVTLSCSPISGHRSVSWYQQTPGQGLQFLFEYFSETQRNKGNFPGRFSGRQFSNSRSEMNVSTLELGDSALYLCASSSPRLAATGELFFGEGSRLTVL.

The V call is TRBV6-5, the J call TRBJ2-7; 13 bases line up with TRBD2. The V gene end was trimmed by 4 bases and the J gene end by 1 base; junction bases not matched to a gene: 4. This CDR3 contains 16 residues. The germline gives CDR1 MNHEY, CDR2 SVGAGI. CDR3 sequence (DNA): TGTGCCAGCAGTTGGCGGACTAGCGGGGGATCCTACGAGCAGTACTTC. Translation gives CASSWRTSGGSYEQYF.

The chain couples TRBV2 to TRBJ1-2; a weak D match, TRBD1 (6 bases). Per germline, CDR1 SNHLY and CDR2 FYNNEI. V was clipped by 4 bases and J by 3 bases, with 12 bases between them. This CDR3 contains 14 residues. Here the CDR3 reads CASSGTRGDYGYTF. Written as DNA, the CDR3 is TGTGCCAGCAGTGGGACAAGGGGGGACTATGGCTACACCTTC. Full variable domain (outside the CDR3, taken from reference TRBV2 and TRBJ1-2): EPEVTQTPSHQVTQMGQEVILRCVPISNHLYFYWYRQILGQKVEFLVSFYNNEISEKSEIFDDQFSVERPDGSNFTLKIRSTKLEDSAMYFCASSGTRGDYGYTFGSGTRLTVV.

This chain joins TRBV11-3 and TRBJ2-3, with TRBD2 matching 13 bases. J gave up 5 bases and V 5 bases, and 7 bases lay outside the gene matches. CDR1 is SGHNT and CDR2 is YENEEA in the germline V gene. CDR3 size: 16 residues. In DNA, the CDR3 is TGTGCCAGCAGCCCGCGGACTAGCGGGAGTATAGATACGCAGTATTTT. It specifies CASSPRTSGSIDTQYF.

The J gene is TRBJ2-2, the V gene TRBV7-2, with 7 bases aligning to TRBD1. CDR3 length equals 15 residues. With V trimmed by 5 bases and J by 0 bases, 3 bases remained unmatched. Per germline, CDR1 SGHTA and CDR2 FQGNSA. In DNA form, the CDR3 reads TGTGCCAGCAGCCGGGACAGTGCGAACACCGGGGAGCTGTTTTTT. Its protein is CASSRDSANTGELFF.

J is TRBJ2-7 and V is TRBV7-2; TRBD1 agrees at 9 bases. V dropped 3 bases and J dropped 7; count of bases not matched to a gene: 10. This CDR3 has 15 residues. Germline CDR1 reads SGHTA; CDR2 reads FQGNSA. The CDR3, as DNA: TGTGCCAGCAGCTTTGGGACAGGGCAGGGTTGGGAGCAGTACTTC. Protein product: CASSFGTGQGWEQYF.

The chain carries TRBV2 and TRBJ2-1; TRBD2 matches 15 bases. V lost 6 bases to trimming and J lost 12 bases; unmatched junction nucleotides: 6. This CDR3 contains 14 residues. CDR1 is SNHLY and CDR2 is FYNNEI in the germline V gene. The CDR3 here is CASSRTSGRETQFF. The CDR3 DNA follows: TGTGCCAGCAGCCGGACTAGCGGGAGGGAAACGCAGTTCTTC. Complete variable domain (other parts from reference TRBV2 and TRBJ2-1): EPEVTQTPSHQVTQMGQEVILRCVPISNHLYFYWYRQILGQKVEFLVSFYNNEISEKSEIFDDQFSVERPDGSNFTLKIRSTKLEDSAMYFCASSRTSGRETQFFGPGTRLTVL.

The J gene is TRBJ1-1, the V gene TRBV25-1, with D unclear. CDR1 and CDR2 from the germline V gene are MGHDK and SYGVNS. This CDR3 has 14 residues. Deletions cut 2 bases from V and 4 bases from J, with 11 bases between. CDR3 nucleotides: TGTGCCAGCAGTGAAGTTCGAGAGAGCACTGAAGCTTTCTTT. Translating gives CASSEVRESTEAFF.

The chain combines TRBV28 with TRBJ2-5; D gene unclear. Germline V gives CDR1 MDHEN, CDR2 SYDVKM. The length of the CDR3 is 16 residues. V was shortened by 3 bases and J by 4 bases, with 18 bases between the two germline ends. DNA of the CDR3: TGTGCCAGCAGTTTCGGCCTGTCGTCCAAACGAGAGACCCAGTACTTC. It codes for CASSFGLSSKRETQYF.

About this clone itself: The same CDR3 can be traced to other DNA sequences in this sample. The chain has TRBV5-4 and TRBJ1-3, with D unresolved. The CDR3 covers 13 residues. V shed 0 bases and J shed 3 bases, with 4 bases lying between them. CDR1 is SGHNT and CDR2 is YYREEE in the germline V gene (reference sequence). CDR3 nucleotides: TGTGCCAGCAGCTTGGCCGGTGGAAACACCATATATTTT. Translated, it gives CASSLAGGNTIYF. The full variable domain, rest sourced from reference TRBV5-4 and TRBJ1-3, is ETGVTQSPTHLIKTRGQQVTLRCSSQSGHNTVSWYQQALGQGPQFIFQYYREEENGRGNFPPRFSGLQFPNYSSELNVNALELDDSALYLCASSLAGGNTIYFGEGSWLTVV.

In regard to this clone: The same CDR3 arises from other DNA sequences in this sample as well. V is TRBV6-5 and J is TRBJ2-7; 8 bases are a match to TRBD2. The V gene's germline CDR1 is MNHEY and CDR2 SVGAGI. With V trimmed by 6 bases and J by 4 bases, 8 bases remained unmatched. The CDR3 length is 14 residues. This CDR3 is CASRDSGSSYEQYF. In DNA form, the CDR3 reads TGTGCCAGCAGGGACAGCGGGAGTTCGTACGAGCAGTACTTC.

The chain employs TRBV28 and TRBJ2-7; either TRBD1 or TRBD2 may fit D (5 bases each). The germline CDR1 and CDR2 sequences are MDHEN and SYDVKM. This CDR3 contains 15 residues. V was shortened by 6 bases and J by 2 bases, with 17 bases between the two germline ends. DNA for the CDR3: TGTGCCAGCAGACGTCAACCGGGGCTAGCCTACGAGCAGTACTTC. As protein: CASRRQPGLAYEQYF. The full variable domain, rest sourced from reference TRBV28 and TRBJ2-7, is DVKVTQSSRYLVKRTGEKVFLECVQDMDHENMFWYRQDPGLGLRLIYFSYDVKMKEKGDIPEGYSVSREKKERFSLILESASTNQTSMYLCASRRQPGLAYEQYFGPGTRLTVT.

This chain joins TRBV29-1 and TRBJ2-6, with D perhaps matching TRBD1 (5 bases). The CDR3 extends over 14 amino acids. Trimming removed 4 bases at V and 2 bases at J, with 9 bases between. Germline CDR1 is SQVTM and CDR2 is ANQGSEA. In nucleotides, the CDR3 is TGCAGCGTTGTTTCAGGGACTGGGGCCAACGTCCTGACTTTC. It is translated as CSVVSGTGANVLTF.

The chain has TRBV11-2 and TRBJ2-7; TRBD2 might be the D (6 bases). V lost 6 bases to trimming and J lost 3 bases, with 9 bases between them. Germline V gene sequence: CDR1 SGHAT, CDR2 FQNNGV. This CDR3 spans 12 amino acids. The CDR3 nucleotides read TGTGCCAGCAGGGAGGGCCTCTACGAGCAGTACTTC. It is translated as CASREGLYEQYF.

In its sample, this clone was seen once. The CDR3 reads CASSLEFEQYF. In DNA, the CDR3 is TGTGCCAGCAGCTTGGAATTCGAGCAGTACTTC. This chain uses TRBV5-4 with TRBJ2-7; no clear D. This CDR3 spans 11 amino acids. V was trimmed by 0 bases and J by 6 bases, leaving 4 bases between them. Germline V CDR1 and CDR2: SGHNT, YYREEE (reference sequence).

This chain uses TRBV4-1 with TRBJ2-1; D unclear. Per germline, CDR1 MGHRA and CDR2 YSYEKL. The CDR3 is 14 residues long. Trimming shortened V by 0 bases and J by 15 bases, and 18 bases separated the two germline ends. The CDR3 nucleotides are TGCGCCAGCAGCCAAGATTGGAGTGCCTTCAAACGGTTCTTC. Amino acid sequence: CASSQDWSAFKRFF.

The CDR3 reads CATSSNPRDYGYTF. The DNA of the CDR3 is TGTGCCACCAGCAGCAATCCGCGAGACTATGGCTACACCTTC. The chain is built from TRBV15 and TRBJ1-2; D uncertain. The CDR3 sequence is 14 residues long. Trimming stripped 3 bases from V and 3 bases from J, with 11 bases between. Germline-derived CDR1 and CDR2 are LNHNV and YYDKDF (reference sequence).

The genes are TRBV7-2 and TRBJ2-7; no definite D call. The V and J ends lost 4 bases and 6 bases respectively, with 13 bases between them. CDR1 is SGHTA and CDR2 is FQGNSA in the germline V gene. This CDR3 spans 13 amino acids. DNA for the CDR3: TGTGCCAGCAGCTCCCCGCGAAGGACCGAGCAGTACTTC. Translated: CASSSPRRTEQYF.

This sequence joins TRBV28 and TRBJ1-5, with D tentatively TRBD1 (5 bases). In germline, CDR1 is MDHEN, CDR2 SYDVKM. Trimming left V 5 bases short and J 7 bases short, with 21 bases between. The CDR3 is 16 amino acids. The CDR3 nucleotides read TGTGCCAGCAGTCCCCGCCCCCGGGACTTTAAGCAGCCCCAGCATTTT. Its protein product is CASSPRPRDFKQPQHF.

A single count supports this clone. J is TRBJ2-2 and V is TRBV5-5; a weak D match, TRBD2 (5 bases). The CDR3 consists of 16 residues. From germline, CDR1 is SGHKS and CDR2 YYEKEE (reference sequence). V was trimmed by 0 bases and J by 8 bases, leaving 17 bases between them. The CDR3 spells CASSLEVTTRTGELFF. For the CDR3, the DNA is TGTGCCAGCAGCTTGGAGGTGACTACCCGGACGGGGGAGCTGTTTTTT. Variable domain in full (rest from reference TRBV5-5 and TRBJ2-2): DAGVTQSPTHLIKTRGQQVTLRCSPISGHKSVSWYQQVLGQGPQFIFQYYEKEERGRGNFPDRFSARQFPNYSSELNVNALLLGDSALYLCASSLEVTTRTGELFFGEGSRLTVL.

As regards this clone: The same CDR3 arises from other DNA sequences in this sample as well. The chain employs TRBV9 and TRBJ2-2; the D is unclear. V lost 4 bases and J lost 3, with 4 bases in between. The germline V gene has CDR1 SGDLS and CDR2 YYNGEE. CDR3 size: 12 residues. The CDR3 protein is CASSRYTGELFF. The DNA for the CDR3 is TGTGCCAGCAGCCGGTACACCGGGGAGCTGTTTTTT.

V is TRBV9 and J is TRBJ2-1; TRBD2 agrees at 7 bases. The CDR3 spans 15 residues. Trimming cost V 3 bases and J 5 bases; bases outside gene matches: 8. Germline V gene sequence: CDR1 SGDLS, CDR2 YYNGEE. CDR3 residues: CASSASGLYHNEQFF. In DNA form, the CDR3 reads TGTGCCAGCAGCGCCTCGGGACTATATCACAATGAGCAGTTCTTC. Together with reference TRBV9 and TRBJ2-1, the CDR3 gives the full variable domain: DSGVTQTPKHLITATGQRVTLRCSPRSGDLSVYWYQQSLDQGLQFLIQYYNGEERAKGNILERFSAQQFPDLHSELNLSSLELGDSALYFCASSASGLYHNEQFFGPGTRLTVL.

The V and J genes are TRBV5-5 and TRBJ2-1; possibly TRBD2 for D (5 bases). V was shortened by 0 bases and J by 3 bases, with 10 bases between the two germline ends. This CDR3 contains 15 residues. Germline assignment: CDR1 SGHKS and CDR2 YYEKEE (reference sequence). The CDR3 DNA sequence: TGTGCCAGCAGCTTGGGTCTAGCTCACTACAATGAGCAGTTCTTC. Translating it yields CASSLGLAHYNEQFF.